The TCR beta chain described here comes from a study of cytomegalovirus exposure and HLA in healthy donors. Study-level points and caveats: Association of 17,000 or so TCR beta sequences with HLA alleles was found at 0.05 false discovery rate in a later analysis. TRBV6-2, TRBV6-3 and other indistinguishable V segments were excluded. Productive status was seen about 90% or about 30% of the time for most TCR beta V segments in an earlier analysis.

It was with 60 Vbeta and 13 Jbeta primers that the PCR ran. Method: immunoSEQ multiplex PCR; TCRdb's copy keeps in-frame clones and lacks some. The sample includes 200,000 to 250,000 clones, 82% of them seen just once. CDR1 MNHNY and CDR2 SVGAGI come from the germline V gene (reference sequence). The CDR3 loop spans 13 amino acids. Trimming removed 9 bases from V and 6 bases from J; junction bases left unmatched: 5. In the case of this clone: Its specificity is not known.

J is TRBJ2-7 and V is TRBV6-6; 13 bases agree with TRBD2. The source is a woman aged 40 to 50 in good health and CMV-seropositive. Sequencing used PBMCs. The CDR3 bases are TGTGCCAGTGGGACTAGCGGGACCGGCGAGCAGTACTTC. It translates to CASGTSGTGEQYF.